This T cell receptor beta chain was captured by sequencing in a study of T-cell memory formation after mild COVID-19. V lost 1 base and J lost 1; bases outside the gene matches: 5. Germline V lookup: CDR1 SEHNR, CDR2 FQNEAQ (reference sequence). The length of the CDR3 is 16 residues. Study-wide results and caveats: Most CD4+ clones that shrank were in CM and EM, while CD8+ ones turned up in EMRA.

As for this clonotype: Its antigen is unidentified.

TCRdb called the 5' RACE reads again in MiXCR, with one record for every CDR3 protein. Of about 400,000 distinct CDR3 sequences in the sample, under 15% are singletons; the top ten hold 22%. The sequenced sample was PBMCs or a T cell subset sorted from them (not recorded which). The source of this sequence is a man aged 18-30 years who had mild COVID-19 (a few samples of this study predate the infection). Cell type and time point are not known. The chain uses TRBV7-9 and TRBJ2-7, with TRBD1 identical over 9 bases. The DNA for the CDR3 is TGTGCCAGCAGCTTAGGGGGGACAGGGCAATCCTACGAGCAGTACTTC. Translating gives CASSLGGTGQSYEQYF.